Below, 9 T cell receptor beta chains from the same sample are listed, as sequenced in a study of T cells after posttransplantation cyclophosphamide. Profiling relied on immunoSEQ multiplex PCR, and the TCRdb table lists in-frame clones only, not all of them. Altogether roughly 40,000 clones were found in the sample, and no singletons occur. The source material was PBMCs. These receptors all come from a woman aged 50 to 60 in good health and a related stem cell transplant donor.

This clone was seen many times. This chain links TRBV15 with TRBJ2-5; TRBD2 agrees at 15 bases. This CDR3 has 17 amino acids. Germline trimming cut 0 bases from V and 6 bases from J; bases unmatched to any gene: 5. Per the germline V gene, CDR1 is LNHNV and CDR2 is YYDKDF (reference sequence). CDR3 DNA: TGTGCCACCAGCAGAGACATGGGACTAGCGGGGGGAAAGACCCAGTACTTC. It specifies CATSRDMGLAGGKTQYF.

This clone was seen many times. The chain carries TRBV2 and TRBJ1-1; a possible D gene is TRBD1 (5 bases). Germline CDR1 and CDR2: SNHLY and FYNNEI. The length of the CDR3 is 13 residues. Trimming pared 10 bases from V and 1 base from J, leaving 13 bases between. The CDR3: CATLQEPNTEAFF. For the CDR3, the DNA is TGTGCCACCCTACAGGAACCGAACACTGAAGCTTTCTTT.

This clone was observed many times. This chain's CDR3 is CAISETGEAEAFF. The CDR3 region has the DNA TGTGCCATCAGTGAAACGGGGGAAGCTGAAGCTTTCTTT. V usage is TRBV10-3 and J usage is TRBJ1-1; D might be TRBD1 (5 bases). V was trimmed by 3 bases and J by 6 bases, leaving 11 bases between them. The CDR3 contains 13 residues. Germline V gene sequence: CDR1 ENHRY, CDR2 SYGVKD.

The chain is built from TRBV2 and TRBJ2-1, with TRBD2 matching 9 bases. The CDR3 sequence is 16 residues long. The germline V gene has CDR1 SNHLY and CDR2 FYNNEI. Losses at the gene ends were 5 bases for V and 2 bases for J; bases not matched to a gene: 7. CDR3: CASSHETSGTYNEQFF. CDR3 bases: TGTGCCAGCAGTCACGAGACTAGCGGTACCTACAATGAGCAGTTCTTC.

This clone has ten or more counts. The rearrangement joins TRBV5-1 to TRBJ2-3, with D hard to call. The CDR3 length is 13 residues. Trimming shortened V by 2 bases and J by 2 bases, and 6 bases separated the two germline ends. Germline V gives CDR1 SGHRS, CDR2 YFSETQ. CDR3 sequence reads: CASSLTDTDTQYF. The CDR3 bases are TGCGCCAGCAGCTTAACAGACACAGATACGCAGTATTTT.

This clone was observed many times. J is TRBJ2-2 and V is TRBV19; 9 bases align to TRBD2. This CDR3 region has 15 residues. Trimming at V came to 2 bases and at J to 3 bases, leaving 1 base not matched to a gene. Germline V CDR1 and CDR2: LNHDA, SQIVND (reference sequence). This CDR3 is CASSIRGGDTGELFF. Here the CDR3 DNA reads TGTGCCAGTAGTATACGCGGGGGGGACACCGGGGAGCTGTTTTTT.

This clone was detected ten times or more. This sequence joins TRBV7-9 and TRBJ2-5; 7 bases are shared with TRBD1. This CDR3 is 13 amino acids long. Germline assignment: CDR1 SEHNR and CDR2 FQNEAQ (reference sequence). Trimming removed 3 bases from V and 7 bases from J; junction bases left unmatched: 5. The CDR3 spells CASSLETGLTQYF. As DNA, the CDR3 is TGTGCCAGCAGCTTGGAGACAGGGCTGACCCAGTACTTC.

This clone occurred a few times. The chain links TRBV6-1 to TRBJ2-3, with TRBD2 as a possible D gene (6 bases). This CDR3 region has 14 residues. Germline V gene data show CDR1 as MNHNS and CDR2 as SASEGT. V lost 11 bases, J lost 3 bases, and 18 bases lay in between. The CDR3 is CAGTVAGFTDTQYF. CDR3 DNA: TGTGCCGGCACCGTTGCGGGGTTTACAGATACGCAGTATTTT.

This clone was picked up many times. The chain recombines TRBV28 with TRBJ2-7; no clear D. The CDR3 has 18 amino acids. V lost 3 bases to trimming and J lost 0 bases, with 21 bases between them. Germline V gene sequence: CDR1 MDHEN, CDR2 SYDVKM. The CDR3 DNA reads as TGTGCCAGCAGTTTCCCCCGGAAGCGACGACTTTACTCCTACGAGCAGTACTTC. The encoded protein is CASSFPRKRRLYSYEQYF.